This is a list of T cell receptor beta chains from one sample in a study of control samples from healthy donors and cancer patients. Sequenced by immunoSEQ multiplex PCR; TCRdb stores in-frame clones only, minus some. This sample has more than 75,000 clones; roughly 91% occur once, and the top ten carry 5.5% to 7%. The source material was blood. Every receptor here comes from a man aged 45 to 65 in good health. Each CDR3 is given with its conserved first and last residue. The D gene is left open where the match is weak. Rows may omit the clone size; those that give it use once, few, many or a size class.

d_gene,v_gene,abundance,j_gene,CDR3nt,CDR3aa
TRBD2,TRBV3-1/TRBV3-2,once,TRBJ2-1,TGTGCCAGCAGCCAAGAGAGGGGCCTAGCGGCATCCTACAATGAGCAGTTCTTC,CASSQERGLAASYNEQFF
TRBD1,TRBV15,.,TRBJ1-1,TGTGCCACCAGCAGAGTTGACAGGGGAACTGAAGCTTTCTTT,CATSRVDRGTEAFF
TRBD1,TRBV2,once,TRBJ1-2,TGTGCCAGCAGGGGGACAGGCGAAAGCTATGGCTACACCTTC,CASRGTGESYGYTF
.,TRBV21-1,.,TRBJ2-5,TGTGCCAGCAGCCCCCGGGGGGTGGGACAGGAGAGCGAGACCCAGTACTTC,CASSPRGVGQESETQYF
.,TRBV21-1,.,TRBJ1-1,TGTGCCAGCAGCAAGGGGGCCGAGAACACTGAAGCTTTCTTT,CASSKGAENTEAFF
TRBD2,TRBV5-6,once,TRBJ2-5,TGTGCCAGCAGCTTGGCACTGAATAGCGGGGGGGCAGGAGAGACCCAGTACTTC,CASSLALNSGGAGETQYF
.,TRBV7-9,.,TRBJ1-5,TGTGCCAGCAGCTCGCAACCTGGGAGAGGGCCCCAGCATTTT,CASSSQPGRGPQHF
TRBD1,TRBV6-4,.,TRBJ1-6,TGTGCCAGCAGTGAAGCAGGGGGTAATTCACCCCTCCACTTT,CASSEAGGNSPLHF
.,TRBV6-5,.,TRBJ1-2,TGTGCCAGCAGCCCGCGGGGGGAGGGCTACACCTTC,CASSPRGEGYTF
TRBD1,TRBV6-7,.,TRBJ1-6,TGTGCCATTTTCACCCCAGGACAGGGGAATTCACCCCTCCACTTT,CAIFTPGQGNSPLHF
TRBD1,TRBV6-5,.,TRBJ2-5,TGTGCCAGCAGCCCGGACAGGCCGTGGGAGACCCAGTACTTC,CASSPDRPWETQYF
TRBD2,TRBV7-2,once,TRBJ2-1,TGTGCCAGCAGAAGAGGCGGGGGGGCCTATGAGCAGTTCTTC,CASRRGGGAYEQFF
TRBD2,TRBV6-5,.,TRBJ2-2,TGTGCCAGCAGTTACTCTGCGGGGGCGAACACCGGGGAGCTGTTTTTT,CASSYSAGANTGELFF
TRBD1,TRBV4-1,.,TRBJ1-2,TGCGCCAGCAGCCAAGAGTCTGAGGGACAGGCTCATGGTGGCTATGGCTACACCTTC,CASSQESEGQAHGGYGYTF
.,TRBV30,.,TRBJ1-5,TGTGCCTGGAGTTCGGCTCTTTATAGCAATCAGCCCCAGCATTTT,CAWSSALYSNQPQHF
.,TRBV19,.,TRBJ1-3,TGTGCCAGTAGTATCTTACGCCGCTCTGGAAACACCATATATTTT,CASSILRRSGNTIYF
.,TRBV6-5,few,TRBJ1-5,TGTGCCAGCAGTTACGAGGGGCTGGGGCCCCAGCATTTT,CASSYEGLGPQHF
.,TRBV2,once,TRBJ2-1,TGTGCCAGCAGACGTCGGGACGCTAACAATGAGCAGTTCTTC,CASRRRDANNEQFF
.,TRBV25-1,.,TRBJ2-7,TGTGCCAGCAGCCCTAAGGGCCAGGGGCTCTACGAGCAGTACTTC,CASSPKGQGLYEQYF
.,TRBV9,.,TRBJ2-2,TGTGCCAGCAGCGTACCCCTAAGCGGGGAGCTGTTTTTT,CASSVPLSGELFF
.,TRBV7-9,.,TRBJ1-2,TGTGCCAGCAGCCCCGGGACCTATTTATTCTATGGCTACACCTTC,CASSPGTYLFYGYTF
.,TRBV5-1,.,TRBJ1-2,TGCGCCAGCAGCTTAATGGCGGTCTATGGCTACACCTTC,CASSLMAVYGYTF